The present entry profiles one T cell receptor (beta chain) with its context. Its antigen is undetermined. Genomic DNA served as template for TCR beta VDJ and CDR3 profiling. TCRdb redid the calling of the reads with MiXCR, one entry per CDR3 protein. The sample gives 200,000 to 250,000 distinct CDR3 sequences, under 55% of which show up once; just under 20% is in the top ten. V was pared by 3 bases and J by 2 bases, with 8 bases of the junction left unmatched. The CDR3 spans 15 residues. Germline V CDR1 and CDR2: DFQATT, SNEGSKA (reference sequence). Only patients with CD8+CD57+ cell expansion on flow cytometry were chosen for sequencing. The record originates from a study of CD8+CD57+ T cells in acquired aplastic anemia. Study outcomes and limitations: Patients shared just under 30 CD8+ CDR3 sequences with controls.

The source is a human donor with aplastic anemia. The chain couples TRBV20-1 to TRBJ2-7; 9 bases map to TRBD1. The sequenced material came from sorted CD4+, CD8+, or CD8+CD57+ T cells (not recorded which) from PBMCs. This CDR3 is CSASSQRQGAYEQYF. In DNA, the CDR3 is TGCAGTGCTAGTTCCCAACGACAGGGGGCCTACGAGCAGTACTTC.